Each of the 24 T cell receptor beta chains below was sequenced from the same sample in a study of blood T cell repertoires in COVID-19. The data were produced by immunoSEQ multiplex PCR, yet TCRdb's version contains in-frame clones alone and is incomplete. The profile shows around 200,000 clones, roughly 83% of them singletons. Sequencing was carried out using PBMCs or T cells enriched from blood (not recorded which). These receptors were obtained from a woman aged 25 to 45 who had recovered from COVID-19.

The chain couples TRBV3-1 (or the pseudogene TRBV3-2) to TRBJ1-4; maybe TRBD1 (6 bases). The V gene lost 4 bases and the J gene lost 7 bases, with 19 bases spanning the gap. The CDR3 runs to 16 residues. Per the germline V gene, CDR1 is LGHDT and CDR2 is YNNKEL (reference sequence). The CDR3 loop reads CASSRVGGAGGEKLFF. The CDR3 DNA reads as TGTGCCAGCAGCCGAGTTGGGGGCGCGGGTGGTGAAAAACTGTTTTTT.

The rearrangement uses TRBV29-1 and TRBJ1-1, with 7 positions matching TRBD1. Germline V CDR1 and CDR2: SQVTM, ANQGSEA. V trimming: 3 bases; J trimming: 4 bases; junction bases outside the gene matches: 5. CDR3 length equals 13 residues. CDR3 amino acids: CSVDWTGGTEAFF. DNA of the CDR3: TGCAGCGTTGACTGGACAGGAGGCACTGAAGCTTTCTTT. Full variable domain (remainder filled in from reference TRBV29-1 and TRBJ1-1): SAVISQKPSRDICQRGTSLTIQCQVDSQVTMMFWYRQQPGQSLTLIATANQGSEATYESGFVIDKFPISRPNLTFSTLTVSNMSPEDSSIYLCSVDWTGGTEAFFGQGTRLTVV.

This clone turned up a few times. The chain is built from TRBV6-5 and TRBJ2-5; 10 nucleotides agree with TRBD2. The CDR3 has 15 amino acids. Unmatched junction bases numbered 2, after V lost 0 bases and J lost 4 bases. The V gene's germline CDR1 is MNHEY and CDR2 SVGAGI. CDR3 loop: CASSYSLAGGETQYF. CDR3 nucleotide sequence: TGTGCCAGCAGTTACTCTTTAGCGGGAGGAGAGACCCAGTACTTC.

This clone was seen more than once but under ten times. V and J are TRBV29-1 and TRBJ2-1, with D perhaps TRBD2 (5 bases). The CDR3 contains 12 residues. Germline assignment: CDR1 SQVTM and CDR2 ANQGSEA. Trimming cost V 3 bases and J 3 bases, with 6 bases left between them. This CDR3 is CSVDRDYNEQFF. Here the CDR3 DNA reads TGCAGCGTTGATCGGGACTACAATGAGCAGTTCTTC.

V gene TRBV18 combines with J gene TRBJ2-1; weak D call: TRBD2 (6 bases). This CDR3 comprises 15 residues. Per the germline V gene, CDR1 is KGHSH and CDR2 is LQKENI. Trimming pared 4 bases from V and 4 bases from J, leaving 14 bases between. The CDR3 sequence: CASSQPVSGYNEQFF. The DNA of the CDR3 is TGTGCCAGCTCACAGCCAGTTAGCGGTTACAATGAGCAGTTCTTC.

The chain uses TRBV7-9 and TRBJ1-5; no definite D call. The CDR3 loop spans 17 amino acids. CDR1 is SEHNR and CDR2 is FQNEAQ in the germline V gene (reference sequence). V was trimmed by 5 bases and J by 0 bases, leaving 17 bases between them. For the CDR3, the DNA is TGTGCCAGCAGCCCCGGGTGGTATAATATTAGCAATCAGCCCCAGCATTTT. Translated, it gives CASSPGWYNISNQPQHF.

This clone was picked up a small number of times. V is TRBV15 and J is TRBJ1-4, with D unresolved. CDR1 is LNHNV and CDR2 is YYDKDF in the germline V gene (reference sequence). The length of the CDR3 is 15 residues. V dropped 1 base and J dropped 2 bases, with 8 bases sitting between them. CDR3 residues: CATSRVIRTNEKLFF. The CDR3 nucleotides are TGTGCCACCAGCAGAGTTATCAGGACTAATGAAAAACTGTTTTTT. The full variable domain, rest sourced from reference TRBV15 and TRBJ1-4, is DAMVIQNPRYQVTQFGKPVTLSCSQTLNHNVMYWYQQKSSQAPKLLFHYYDKDFNNEADTPDNFQSRRPNTSFCFLDIRSPGLGDTAMYLCATSRVIRTNEKLFFGSGTQLSVL.

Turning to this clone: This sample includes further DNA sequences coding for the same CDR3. The CDR3 loop reads CASSFLLAGGYNEQFF. The CDR3 region has the DNA TGTGCCAGCAGTTTTTTACTAGCGGGAGGCTACAATGAGCAGTTCTTC. V and J are TRBV27 and TRBJ2-1; 12 positions agree with TRBD2. This CDR3 has 16 residues. Germline CDR1 is MNHEY and CDR2 is SMNVEV (reference sequence). Unmatched junction bases numbered 3, after V lost 3 bases and J lost 3 bases.

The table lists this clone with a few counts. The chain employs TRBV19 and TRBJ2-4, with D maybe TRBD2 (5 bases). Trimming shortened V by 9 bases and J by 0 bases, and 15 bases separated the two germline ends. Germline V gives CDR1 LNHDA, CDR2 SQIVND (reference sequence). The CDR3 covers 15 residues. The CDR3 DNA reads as TGTGCCAGCCGGGGAGCAGGCCTAGCCAAAAACATTCAGTACTTC. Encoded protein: CASRGAGLAKNIQYF.

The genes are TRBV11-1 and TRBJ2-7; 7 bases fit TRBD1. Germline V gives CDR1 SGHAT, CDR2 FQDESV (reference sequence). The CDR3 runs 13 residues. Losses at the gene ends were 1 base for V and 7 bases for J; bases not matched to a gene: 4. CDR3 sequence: CASSLGGGGEQYV. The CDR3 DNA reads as TGTGCCAGCAGCTTAGGAGGGGGCGGGGAGCAGTACGTC.

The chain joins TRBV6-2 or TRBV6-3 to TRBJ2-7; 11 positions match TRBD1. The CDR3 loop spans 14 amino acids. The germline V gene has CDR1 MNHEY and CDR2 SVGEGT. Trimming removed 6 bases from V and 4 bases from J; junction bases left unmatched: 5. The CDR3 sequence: CASSLDRGQYEQYF. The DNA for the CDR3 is TGTGCCAGCAGCCTGGACAGGGGGCAATACGAGCAGTACTTC.

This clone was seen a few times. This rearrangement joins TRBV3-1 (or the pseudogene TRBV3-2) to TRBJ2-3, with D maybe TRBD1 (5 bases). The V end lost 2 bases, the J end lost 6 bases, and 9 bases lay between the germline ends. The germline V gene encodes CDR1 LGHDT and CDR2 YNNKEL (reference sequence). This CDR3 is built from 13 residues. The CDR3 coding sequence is TGTGCCAGCAGCCAACGGAACAGGGATACGCAGTATTTT. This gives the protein CASSQRNRDTQYF.

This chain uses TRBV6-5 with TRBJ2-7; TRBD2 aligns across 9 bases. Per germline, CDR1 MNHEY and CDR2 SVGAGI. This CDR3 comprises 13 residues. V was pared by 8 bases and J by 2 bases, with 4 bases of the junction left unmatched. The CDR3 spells CASALAGPYEQYF. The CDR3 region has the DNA TGTGCCAGCGCACTAGCGGGTCCCTACGAGCAGTACTTC.

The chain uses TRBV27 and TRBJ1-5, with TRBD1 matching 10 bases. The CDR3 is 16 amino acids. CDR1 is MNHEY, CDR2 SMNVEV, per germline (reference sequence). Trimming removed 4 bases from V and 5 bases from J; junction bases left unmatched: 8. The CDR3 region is CASSSRGTGVDQPQHF. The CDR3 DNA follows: TGTGCCAGCAGTTCAAGAGGGACAGGGGTGGATCAGCCCCAGCATTTT.

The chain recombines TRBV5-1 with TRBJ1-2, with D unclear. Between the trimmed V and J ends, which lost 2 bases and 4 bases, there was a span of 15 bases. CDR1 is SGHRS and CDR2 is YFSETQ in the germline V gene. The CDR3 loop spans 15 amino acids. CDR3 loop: CASSFGVGRTYGYTF. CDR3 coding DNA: TGCGCCAGCAGCTTCGGGGTTGGTCGAACCTATGGCTACACCTTC.

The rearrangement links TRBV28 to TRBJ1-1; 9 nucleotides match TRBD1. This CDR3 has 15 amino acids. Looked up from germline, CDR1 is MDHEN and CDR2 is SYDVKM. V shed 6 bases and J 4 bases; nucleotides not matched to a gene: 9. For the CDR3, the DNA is TGTGCCAGCAGCTTCAACAGGGGGCGAGGCACTGAAGCTTTCTTT. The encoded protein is CASSFNRGRGTEAFF. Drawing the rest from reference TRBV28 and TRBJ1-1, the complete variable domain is DVKVTQSSRYLVKRTGEKVFLECVQDMDHENMFWYRQDPGLGLRLIYFSYDVKMKEKGDIPEGYSVSREKKERFSLILESASTNQTSMYLCASSFNRGRGTEAFFGQGTRLTVV.

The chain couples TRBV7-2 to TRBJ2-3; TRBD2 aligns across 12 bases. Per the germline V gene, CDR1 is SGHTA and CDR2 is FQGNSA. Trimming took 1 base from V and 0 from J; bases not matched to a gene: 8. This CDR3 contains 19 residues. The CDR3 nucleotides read TGTGCCAGCAGCTTAGGGTCTCTAGCGGGGGGGCTTAGCACAGATACGCAGTATTTT. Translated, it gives CASSLGSLAGGLSTDTQYF.

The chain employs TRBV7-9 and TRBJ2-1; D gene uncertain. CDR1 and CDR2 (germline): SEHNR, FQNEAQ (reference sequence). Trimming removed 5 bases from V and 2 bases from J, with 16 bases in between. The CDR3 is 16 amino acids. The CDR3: CASSPSNSSAYNEQFF. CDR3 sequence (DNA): TGTGCCAGCAGCCCGAGCAACAGCTCGGCCTACAATGAGCAGTTCTTC.

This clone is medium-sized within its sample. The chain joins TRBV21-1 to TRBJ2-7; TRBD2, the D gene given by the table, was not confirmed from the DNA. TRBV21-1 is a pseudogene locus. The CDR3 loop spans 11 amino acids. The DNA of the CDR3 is TGTGCCAGCGAGCGGGGTTACGAGCAGTACGTC. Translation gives CASERGYEQYV.

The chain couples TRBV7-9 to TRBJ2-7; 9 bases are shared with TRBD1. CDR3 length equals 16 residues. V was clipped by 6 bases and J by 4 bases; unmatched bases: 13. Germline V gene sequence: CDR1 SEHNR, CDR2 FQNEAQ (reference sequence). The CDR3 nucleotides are TGTGCCAGCAGTTCCGGACCCGGGACAGGGAGGTACGAGCAGTACTTC. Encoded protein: CASSSGPGTGRYEQYF.

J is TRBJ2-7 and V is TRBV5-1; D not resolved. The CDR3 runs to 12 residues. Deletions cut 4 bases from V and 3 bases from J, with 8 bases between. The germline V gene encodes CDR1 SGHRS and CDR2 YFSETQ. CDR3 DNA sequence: TGCGCCAGCAGCAAATCGGGCTACGAGCAGTACTTC. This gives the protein CASSKSGYEQYF.

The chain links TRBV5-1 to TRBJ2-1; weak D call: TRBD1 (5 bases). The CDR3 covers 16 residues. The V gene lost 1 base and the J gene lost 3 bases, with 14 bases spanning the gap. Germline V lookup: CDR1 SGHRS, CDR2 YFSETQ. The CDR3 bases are TGCGCCAGCAGCTTGCTTCAGGGTCGGGTCTACAATGAGCAGTTCTTC. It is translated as CASSLLQGRVYNEQFF.

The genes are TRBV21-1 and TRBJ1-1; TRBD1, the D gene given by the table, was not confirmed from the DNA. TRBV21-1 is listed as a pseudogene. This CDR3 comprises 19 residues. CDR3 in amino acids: CASSKVRFIGTSMNTEAFF. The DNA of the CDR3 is TGTGCCAGCAGCAAAGTTCGATTCATCGGGACATCTATGAACACTGAAGCTTTCTTT.

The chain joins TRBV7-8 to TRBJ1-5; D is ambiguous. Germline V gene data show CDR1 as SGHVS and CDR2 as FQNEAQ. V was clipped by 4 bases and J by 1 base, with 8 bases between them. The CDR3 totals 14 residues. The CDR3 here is CASSSRSSNQPQHF. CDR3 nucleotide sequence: TGTGCCAGCAGCTCTCGTTCCAGCAATCAGCCCCAGCATTTT.